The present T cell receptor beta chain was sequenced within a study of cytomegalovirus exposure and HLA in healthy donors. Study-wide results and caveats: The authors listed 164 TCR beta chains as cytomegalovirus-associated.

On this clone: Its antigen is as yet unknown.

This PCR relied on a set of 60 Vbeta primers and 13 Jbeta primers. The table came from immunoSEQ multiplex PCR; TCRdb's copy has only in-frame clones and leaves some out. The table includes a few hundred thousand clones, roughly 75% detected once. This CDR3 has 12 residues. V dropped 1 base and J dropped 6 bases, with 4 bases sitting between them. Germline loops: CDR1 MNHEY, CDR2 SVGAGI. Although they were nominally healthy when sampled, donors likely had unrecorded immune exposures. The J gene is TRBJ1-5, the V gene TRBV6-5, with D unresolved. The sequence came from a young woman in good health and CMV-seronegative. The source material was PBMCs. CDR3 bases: TGTGCCAGCAGTTACTGGAGTCAGCCCCAGCATTTT. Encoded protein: CASSYWSQPQHF.